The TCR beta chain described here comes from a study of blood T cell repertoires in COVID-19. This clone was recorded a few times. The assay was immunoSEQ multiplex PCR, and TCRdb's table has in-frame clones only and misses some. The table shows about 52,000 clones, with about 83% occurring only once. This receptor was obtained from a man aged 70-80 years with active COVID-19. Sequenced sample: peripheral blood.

The CDR3 region is CASSFTGSDNEQFF. The CDR3 bases are TGTGCCAGCAGCTTCACAGGGTCAGACAATGAGCAGTTCTTC. The gene calls are TRBV7-3 and TRBJ2-1, with D perhaps TRBD1 (6 bases). Trimming pared 3 bases from V and 5 bases from J, leaving 11 bases between. The germline V gene has CDR1 SGHTA and CDR2 FQGTGA. This CDR3 region has 14 residues. The full variable domain, in which reference TRBV7-3 and TRBJ2-1 provide the parts outside the CDR3, is GAGVSQTPSNKVTEKGKYVELRCDPISGHTALYWYRQSLGQGPEFLIYFQGTGAADDSGLPNDRFFAVRPEGSVSTLKIQRTERGDSAVYLCASSFTGSDNEQFFGPGTRLTVL.